This record concerns one T cell receptor (beta chain) sequence. V lost 3 bases and J lost 2, with 12 bases in between. CDR1 and CDR2 (germline): MRHNA, SNTAGT. The CDR3 has 15 residues. This record comes from a study of CD8 T cells in ankylosing spondylitis. TCR beta libraries were made by quantitative 5'-RACE with molecular barcodes. TCRdb recomputed calls from the 5' RACE reads with MiXCR, one row per CDR3 protein. The sample includes roughly 230,000 distinct CDR3 sequences, 15% to 20% seen only once; the top ten take more than 25%. The receptor was isolated from a male donor with ankylosing spondylitis or in good health (not recorded which). The sample comprised blood, either unsorted or a sorted T cell fraction (not recorded which). The chain couples TRBV6-4 to TRBJ2-3; no clear D. The CDR3 is CASSEVPGDTDTQYF. The CDR3 region has the DNA TGTGCCAGCAGTGAAGTCCCCGGTGACACAGATACGCAGTATTTT.